These 17 T cell receptor beta chains were all obtained from the same sample, sequenced in a study of T cell responses to AZD1222 COVID-19 vaccine. Produced via immunoSEQ multiplex PCR; TCRdb's table is partial and in-frame only. The table has some 31,000 clones, 75% to 80% seen once. Sequenced material: peripheral blood, taken 28 days after the second AZD1222 dose. The receptors derive from an adult who received the AZD1222 COVID-19 vaccine.

The chain employs TRBV5-1 and TRBJ2-3; 7 nucleotides match TRBD2. J gave up 3 bases and V 0 bases, and 7 bases lay outside the gene matches. The germline gives CDR1 SGHRS, CDR2 YFSETQ. This CDR3 region has 16 residues. In DNA form, the CDR3 reads TGCGCCAGCAGCTTGGGGGCTAGCGGAGAAACAGATACGCAGTATTTT. Protein: CASSLGASGETDTQYF.

This sequence joins TRBV10-3 and TRBJ1-5; D uncertain. This CDR3 is built from 13 residues. CDR1 and CDR2 from the germline V gene are ENHRY and SYGVKD. V was pared by 5 bases and J by 4 bases, with 9 bases between. In nucleotides, the CDR3 is TGTGCCATCAGTTTAAGCAGGAATCAGCCCCAGCATTTT. This sequence encodes CAISLSRNQPQHF.

This clone came up a few times. CDR3 protein: CAWWGGLYGYTF. The CDR3 nucleotides are TGTGCCTGGTGGGGGGGACTCTATGGCTACACCTTC. The chain joins TRBV30 to TRBJ1-2, with D tentatively TRBD1 (5 bases). Trimming pared 5 bases from V and 4 bases from J, leaving 11 bases between. Germline loops: CDR1 GTSNPN, CDR2 SVGIG (reference sequence). This CDR3 is built from 12 residues. Based on the CDR3 plus reference TRBV30 and TRBJ1-2, the full variable domain is SQTIHQWPATLVQPVGSPLSLECTVEGTSNPNLYWYRQAAGRGLQLLFYSVGIGQISSEVPQNLSASRPQDRQFILSSKKLLLSDSGFYLCAWWGGLYGYTFGSGTRLTVV.

The rearrangement links TRBV28 to TRBJ2-7; TRBD2 agrees at 9 bases. V dropped 7 bases and J dropped 0; count of bases not matched to a gene: 19. The CDR3 is 19 amino acids. Germline CDR1 is MDHEN and CDR2 is SYDVKM. This CDR3 reads CASTPLAPSLAGNSYEQYV. The CDR3 nucleotides are TGTGCCAGCACCCCATTGGCCCCTTCTCTAGCGGGAAACTCCTACGAGCAGTACGTC.

This rearrangement joins TRBV7-9 to TRBJ2-1; maybe TRBD1 (5 bases). Germline lookup yields CDR1 SEHNR and CDR2 FQNEAQ (reference sequence). Trimming pared 3 bases from V and 5 bases from J, leaving 11 bases between. This CDR3 comprises 14 residues. This CDR3 is CASSLIQANNEQFF. CDR3 nucleotides: TGTGCCAGCAGCTTGATACAGGCCAACAATGAGCAGTTCTTC.

This clone was seen a handful of times. The rearrangement joins TRBV30 to TRBJ2-5; D might be TRBD1 (5 bases). V lost 2 bases to trimming and J lost 7 bases, with 17 bases between them. CDR1 is GTSNPN and CDR2 is SVGIG in the germline V gene (reference sequence). CDR3 length equals 14 residues. The CDR3 region is CAWSSTGSVGTQYF. The CDR3 DNA is TGTGCCTGGAGTTCAACAGGCAGCGTGGGGACCCAGTACTTC.

With regard to this clone: An end of the junction differs from the germline gene, which may be a read error. V and J are TRBV7-7 and TRBJ2-5; D is possibly TRBD1 (7 bases). The CDR3 has 15 residues. Germline V gene lookup returns CDR1 SSHAT and CDR2 FNYEAQ (reference sequence). The CDR3 sequence is CASSYRPGGRETQYF. The DNA for the CDR3 is TGTGCTAGCAGCTATAGACCAGGGGGGAGGGAGACCCAGTACTTC.

The V gene is TRBV12-2, the J gene TRBJ1-3; the D call TRBD1 from the table was never checked on the DNA. TRBV12-2 has pseudogene status. This CDR3 contains 16 residues. CDR3 in DNA: TGTGCAAGTCGCTGCAGACAGGCCCTCTCTGGAAACACCATATATTTT. This encodes CASRCRQALSGNTIYF.

This clone has only a few counts. The chain recombines TRBV30 with TRBJ1-1, with 7 bases that match TRBD1. Germline values: CDR1 GTSNPN, CDR2 SVGIG (reference sequence). The trim removed 4 bases at V and 2 bases at J, leaving 19 bases unmatched. CDR3 length: 18 residues. CDR3 in DNA: TGTGCCTGGACCGACGCCGGGACAGCCTCATTTGCTAACACTGAAGCTTTCTTT. Protein: CAWTDAGTASFANTEAFF.

The V gene is TRBV5-1, the J gene TRBJ1-5; the match to TRBD1 covers 7 bases. Trimming took 3 bases from V and 4 from J; bases not matched to a gene: 4. The CDR3 runs to 14 residues. Germline V gene sequence: CDR1 SGHRS, CDR2 YFSETQ. CDR3 nucleotides: TGCGCCAGCAGCTCGGGACAGCCGAATCAGCCCCAGCATTTT. Translation gives CASSSGQPNQPQHF.

V is TRBV7-6 and J is TRBJ2-7; TRBD1 agrees at 9 bases. Per germline, CDR1 SGHVS and CDR2 FNYEAQ. V dropped 5 bases and J dropped 2; count of bases not matched to a gene: 7. The CDR3 has 15 amino acids. DNA for the CDR3: TGTGCCAGCAGCGTAGGTACAGGGGGCGCCTACGAGCAGTACGTC. As protein: CASSVGTGGAYEQYV.

The chain employs TRBV6-6 and TRBJ2-7, with no clear D. The CDR3 has 12 amino acids. Germline V gives CDR1 MNHNY, CDR2 SVGAGI (reference sequence). V lost 5 bases to trimming and J lost 6 bases, with 11 bases between them. CDR3 in amino acids: CASSTGSREQYV. CDR3 DNA: TGTGCCAGCAGTACCGGTTCGCGCGAGCAGTACGTC.

This rearrangement joins TRBV19 to TRBJ2-1, with TRBD2 matching over 8 bases. In germline, CDR1 is LNHDA, CDR2 SQIVND (reference sequence). V shed 10 bases, J shed 9 bases, and the junction held 17 bases outside the gene matches. The CDR3 is 15 amino acids. The CDR3 here is CATEKPGLVLGEQFF. Here the CDR3 DNA reads TGTGCCACTGAAAAACCGGGACTAGTGCTAGGTGAGCAGTTCTTC.

The chain is built from TRBV2 and TRBJ1-4; no firm D call. V was shortened by 3 bases and J by 3 bases, with 11 bases between the two germline ends. The CDR3 runs 15 residues. CDR1 and CDR2 (germline): SNHLY, FYNNEI. The CDR3 reads CASSDPGSPNEKLFF. The CDR3 coding sequence is TGTGCCAGCAGTGACCCGGGTTCACCTAATGAAAAACTGTTTTTT.

This clone was seen more than once but under ten times. The V and J genes are TRBV5-1 and TRBJ2-5, with 9 bases fitting TRBD2. The CDR3 has 16 residues. J was trimmed by 4 bases and V by 1 base; bases with no gene match: 8. The germline V gene encodes CDR1 SGHRS and CDR2 YFSETQ. The CDR3 coding sequence is TGCGCCAGCAGCTTGTCGGGCGGGGGGGCCCGAGAGACCCAGTACTTC. Amino acids: CASSLSGGGARETQYF.

The rearrangement links TRBV12-3 or TRBV12-4 to TRBJ1-2; D not resolved. The CDR3 loop spans 12 amino acids. V was shortened by 5 bases and J by 5 bases, with 9 bases between the two germline ends. CDR3 amino acids: CASSEGWYGYTF. Written as DNA, the CDR3 is TGTGCCAGCAGTGAGGGATGGTATGGCTACACCTTC.

The sample holds one count of this clone. The chain recombines TRBV23-1 with TRBJ2-7; D gene uncertain. TRBV23-1 is an open reading frame, and its role is uncertain. CDR3 length: 18 residues. CDR3 in amino acids: CASSQVHLVRPTSHEQYV. The CDR3 DNA sequence: TGCGCCAGCAGTCAAGTTCACTTGGTTCGGCCGACCTCCCACGAGCAGTACGTC.